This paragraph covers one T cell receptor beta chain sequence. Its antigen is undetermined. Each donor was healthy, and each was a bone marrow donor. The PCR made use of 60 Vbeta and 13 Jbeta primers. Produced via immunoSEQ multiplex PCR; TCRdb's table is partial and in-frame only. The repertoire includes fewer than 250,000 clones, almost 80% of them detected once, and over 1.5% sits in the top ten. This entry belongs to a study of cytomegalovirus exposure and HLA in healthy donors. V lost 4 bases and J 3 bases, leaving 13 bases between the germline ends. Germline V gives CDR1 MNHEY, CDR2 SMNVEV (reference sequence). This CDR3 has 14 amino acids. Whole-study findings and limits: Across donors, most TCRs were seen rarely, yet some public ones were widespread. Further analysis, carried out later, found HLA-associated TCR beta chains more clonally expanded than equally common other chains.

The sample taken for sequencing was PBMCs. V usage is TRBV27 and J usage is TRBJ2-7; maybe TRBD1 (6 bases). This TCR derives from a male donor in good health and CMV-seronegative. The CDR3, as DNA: TGTGCCAGCAGTTCCGGGACATCTCTCTACGAGCAGTACTTC. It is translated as CASSSGTSLYEQYF.